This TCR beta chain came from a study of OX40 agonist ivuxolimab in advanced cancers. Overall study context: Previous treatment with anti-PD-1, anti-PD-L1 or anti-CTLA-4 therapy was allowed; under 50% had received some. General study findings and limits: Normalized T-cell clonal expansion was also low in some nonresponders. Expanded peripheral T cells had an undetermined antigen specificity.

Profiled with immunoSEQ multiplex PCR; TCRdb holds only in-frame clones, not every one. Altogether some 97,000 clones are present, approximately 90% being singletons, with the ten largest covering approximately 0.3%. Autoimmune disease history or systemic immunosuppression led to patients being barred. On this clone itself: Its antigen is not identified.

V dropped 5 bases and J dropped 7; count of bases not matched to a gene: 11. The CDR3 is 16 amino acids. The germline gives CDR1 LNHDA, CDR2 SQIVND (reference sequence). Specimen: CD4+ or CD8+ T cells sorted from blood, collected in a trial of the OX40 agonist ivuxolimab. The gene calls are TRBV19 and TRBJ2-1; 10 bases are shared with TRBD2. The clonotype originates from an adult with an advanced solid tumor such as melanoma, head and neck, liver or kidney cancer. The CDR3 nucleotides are TGTGCCAGTAGTCCCCTCTCTAGCGGGAGTATGAATGAGCAGTTCTTC. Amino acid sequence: CASSPLSSGSMNEQFF.